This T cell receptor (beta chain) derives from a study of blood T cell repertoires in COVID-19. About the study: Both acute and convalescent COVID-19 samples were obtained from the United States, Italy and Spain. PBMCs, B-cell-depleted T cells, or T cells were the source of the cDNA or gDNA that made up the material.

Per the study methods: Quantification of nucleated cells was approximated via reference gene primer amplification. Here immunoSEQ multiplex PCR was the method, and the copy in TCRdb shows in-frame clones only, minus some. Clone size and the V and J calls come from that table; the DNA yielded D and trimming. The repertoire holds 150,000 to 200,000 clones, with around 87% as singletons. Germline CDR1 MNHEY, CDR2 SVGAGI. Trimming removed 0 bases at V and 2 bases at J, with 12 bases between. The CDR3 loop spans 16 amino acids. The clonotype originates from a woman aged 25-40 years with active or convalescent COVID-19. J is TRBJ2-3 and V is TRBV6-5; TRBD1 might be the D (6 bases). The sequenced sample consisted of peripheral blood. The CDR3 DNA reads TGTGCCAGCAGTTACTCGGGTTACAGGGACACAGATACGCAGTATTTT. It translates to CASSYSGYRDTDTQYF.